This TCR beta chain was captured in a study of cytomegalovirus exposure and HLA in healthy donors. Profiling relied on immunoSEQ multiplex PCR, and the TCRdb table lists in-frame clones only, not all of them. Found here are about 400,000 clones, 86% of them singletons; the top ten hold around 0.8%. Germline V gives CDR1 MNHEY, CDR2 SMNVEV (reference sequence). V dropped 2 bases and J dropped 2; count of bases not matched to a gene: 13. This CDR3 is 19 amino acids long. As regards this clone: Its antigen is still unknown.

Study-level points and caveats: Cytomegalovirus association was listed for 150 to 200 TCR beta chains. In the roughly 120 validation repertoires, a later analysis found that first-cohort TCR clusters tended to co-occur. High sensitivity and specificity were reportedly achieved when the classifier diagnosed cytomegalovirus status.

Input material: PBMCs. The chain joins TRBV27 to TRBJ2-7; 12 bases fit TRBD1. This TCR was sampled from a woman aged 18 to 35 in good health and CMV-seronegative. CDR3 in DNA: TGTGCCAGCAGTTTAAAATGGTGGGGGACAGGGGGCCTTCCCTACGAGCAGTACTTC. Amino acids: CASSLKWWGTGGLPYEQYF.